The 12 T cell receptor beta chains presented below share a single source sample, sequenced in a study of blood T cells in healthy people across ages. Alongside a J-beta primer mix, a sample-barcoded 5' primer served in a second PCR lasting about 7 to 12 cycles. TCRdb re-derived calls from the 5' RACE reads in MiXCR, one entry per CDR3 protein. The sample holds 1,800,000 or so distinct CDR3 sequences, more than 35% seen once. The sequencing input was blood. The receptors shown here come from a human donor in good health.

The chain recombines TRBV7-2 with TRBJ2-7, with 7 bases aligning to TRBD1. J was trimmed by 3 bases and V by 4 bases; bases with no gene match: 6. Germline lookup yields CDR1 SGHTA and CDR2 FQGNSA. This CDR3 region has 14 residues. The DNA of the CDR3 is TGTGCCAGCAGCTGGCAGTACAGGGGCTACGAGCAGTACTTC. The encoded protein is CASSWQYRGYEQYF.

V is TRBV10-3 and J is TRBJ2-2; D might be TRBD2 (5 bases). Germline loops: CDR1 ENHRY, CDR2 SYGVKD. V lost 6 bases and J 7 bases, leaving 9 bases between the germline ends. The CDR3 has 12 residues. The CDR3 nucleotides are TGTGCCATCAGGGAGGTTATCGGGGAGCTGTTTTTT. Protein: CAIREVIGELFF.

This clonotype was picked up a small number of times. CDR3 in amino acids: CASRGKARREQYF. For the CDR3, the DNA is TGTGCCAGCAGGGGCAAGGCGCGGCGAGAGCAGTACTTC. The chain recombines TRBV12-3 or TRBV12-4 with TRBJ2-7, with unresolved D. The V and J ends lost 6 bases and 7 bases respectively, with 16 bases between them. The CDR3 runs 13 residues.

In this sample, this clonotype turned up a few times. J is TRBJ2-3 and V is TRBV20-1; 9 nucleotides line up with TRBD2. Per germline, CDR1 DFQATT and CDR2 SNEGSKA (reference sequence). V was pared by 5 bases and J by 1 base, with 4 bases of the junction left unmatched. CDR3 size: 14 residues. The CDR3 region is CSAAKRGGTDTQYF. The CDR3 DNA follows: TGCAGTGCTGCCAAGCGGGGGGGCACAGATACGCAGTATTTT.

This clonotype was counted a few times. This chain uses TRBV5-4 with TRBJ1-1, with 9 bases fitting TRBD1. This CDR3 has 15 residues. V was pared by 2 bases and J by 1 base, with 3 bases of the junction left unmatched. Per the germline V gene, CDR1 is SGHNT and CDR2 is YYREEE (reference sequence). The CDR3 DNA reads as TGTGCCAGCAGCTTTACAGGGGGCGCGAACACTGAAGCTTTCTTT. It yields the protein CASSFTGGANTEAFF.

The V call is TRBV7-2, the J call TRBJ1-2, with TRBD1 as a possible D gene (5 bases). Per germline, CDR1 SGHTA and CDR2 FQGNSA. V lost 0 bases and J lost 8, with 13 bases in between. The CDR3 loop spans 14 amino acids. CDR3 bases: TGTGCCAGCAGCTTAGCGGGCAGGGACGAAGGCTACACCTTC. Its translation is CASSLAGRDEGYTF.

The chain combines TRBV5-1 with TRBJ1-4; D is unresolved. The length of the CDR3 is 15 residues. The germline V and J ends were trimmed by 4 bases and 6 bases, with 16 bases remaining between them. CDR1 is SGHRS, CDR2 YFSETQ, per germline. CDR3 DNA sequence: TGCGCCAGCAGCAAATTACCGGGAGCCGATGAAAAACTGTTTTTT. It codes for CASSKLPGADEKLFF.

This clonotype was seen more than once but under ten times. This rearrangement joins TRBV28 to TRBJ2-7, with D possibly being TRBD2 (6 bases). V shed 2 bases and J shed 10 bases, with 15 bases lying between them. Per germline, CDR1 MDHEN and CDR2 SYDVKM. The CDR3 sequence is 13 residues long. The chain's CDR3 is CASSLRGFGTQYF. The CDR3 region has the DNA TGTGCCAGCAGTTTACGGGGGTTCGGAACCCAGTACTTC.

This clonotype was observed a few times. The chain is built from TRBV4-2 and TRBJ1-2; a possible D gene is TRBD1 (5 bases). The CDR3 consists of 17 residues. The germline V gene has CDR1 LGHNA and CDR2 YNFKEQ. The ends were cut back, 4 bases at V and 4 bases at J, with 22 bases in the middle. In DNA form, the CDR3 reads TGTGCCAGCAGCCGTCCCACTGGGGCAGGCGAGACCTATGGCTACACCTTC. Its translation is CASSRPTGAGETYGYTF.

This chain links TRBV4-1 with TRBJ1-2, with unresolved D. The CDR3 has 16 amino acids. Germline V gene lookup returns CDR1 MGHRA and CDR2 YSYEKL. V lost 0 bases and J 0 bases, leaving 11 bases between the germline ends. CDR3 in DNA: TGCGCCAGCAGCCAAGATTTTTCGGGGTCTAACTATGGCTACACCTTC. It translates to CASSQDFSGSNYGYTF.

There are many counts of this clonotype. The V and J genes are TRBV29-1 and TRBJ2-5; no reliable D call. The CDR3 has 13 amino acids. V lost 2 bases and J lost 5, with 12 bases in between. CDR1 SQVTM and CDR2 ANQGSEA come from the germline V gene. CDR3 sequence: CSVEPHGMETQYF. The DNA of the CDR3 is TGCAGCGTTGAACCTCATGGTATGGAGACCCAGTACTTC.

CDR3 coding DNA: TGTGCCAGCAGTCCGATGCCGAATTCACCCCTCCACTTT. Residues: CASSPMPNSPLHF. The chain couples TRBV27 to TRBJ1-6, with D unclear. This CDR3 is 13 amino acids long. Looked up from germline, CDR1 is MNHEY and CDR2 is SMNVEV (reference sequence). Between the trimmed V and J ends, which lost 5 bases and 7 bases, there was a span of 9 bases.